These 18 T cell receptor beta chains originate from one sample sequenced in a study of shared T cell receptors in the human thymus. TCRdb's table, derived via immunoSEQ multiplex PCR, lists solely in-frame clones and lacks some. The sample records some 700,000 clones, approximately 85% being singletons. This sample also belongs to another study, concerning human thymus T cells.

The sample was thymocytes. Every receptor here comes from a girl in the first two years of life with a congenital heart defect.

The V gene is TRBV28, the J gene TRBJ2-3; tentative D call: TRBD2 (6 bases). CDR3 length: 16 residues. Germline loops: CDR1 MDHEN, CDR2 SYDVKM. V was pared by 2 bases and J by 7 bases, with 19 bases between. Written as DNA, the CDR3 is TGTGCCAGCAGTTTAAAGGTTCGAGCGGGTCGTTATACGCAGTATTTT. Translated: CASSLKVRAGRYTQYF.

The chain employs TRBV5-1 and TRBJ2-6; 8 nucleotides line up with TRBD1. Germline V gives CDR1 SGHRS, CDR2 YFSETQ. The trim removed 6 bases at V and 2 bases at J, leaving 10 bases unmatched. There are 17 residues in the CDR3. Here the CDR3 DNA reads TGCGCCAGCACAATGCGATACAGGGGGGCTGGGGCCAACGTCCTGACTTTC. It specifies CASTMRYRGAGANVLTF.

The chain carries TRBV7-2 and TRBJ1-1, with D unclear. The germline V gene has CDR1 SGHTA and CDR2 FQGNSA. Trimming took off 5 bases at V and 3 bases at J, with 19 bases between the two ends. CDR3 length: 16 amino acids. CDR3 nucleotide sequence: TGTGCCAGCAGCACTGTCCGGTTGGAGAAGCACACTGAAGCTTTCTTT. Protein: CASSTVRLEKHTEAFF.

CDR3 sequence: CASSPQRGDEKLFF. Written as DNA, the CDR3 is TGTGCCAGCAGCCCCCAGCGGGGGGATGAAAAACTGTTTTTT. This chain joins TRBV7-9 and TRBJ1-4, with D possibly TRBD1 on 5 matching bases. Germline lookup yields CDR1 SEHNR and CDR2 FQNEAQ (reference sequence). This CDR3 contains 14 residues. The V gene lost 5 bases and the J gene lost 6 bases, with 13 bases spanning the gap.

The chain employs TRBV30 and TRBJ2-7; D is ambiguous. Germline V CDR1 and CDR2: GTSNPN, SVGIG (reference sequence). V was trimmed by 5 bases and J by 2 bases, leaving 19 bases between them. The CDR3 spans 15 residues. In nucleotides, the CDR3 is TGTGCCTGGGCTGAGTTGGCAGGTGAGACCTACGAGCAGTACTTC. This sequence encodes CAWAELAGETYEQYF.

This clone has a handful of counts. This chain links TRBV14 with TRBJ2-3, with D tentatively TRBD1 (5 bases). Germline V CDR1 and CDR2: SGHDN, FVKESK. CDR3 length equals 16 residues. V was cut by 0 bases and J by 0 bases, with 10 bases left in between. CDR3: CASSQDPTGSTDTQYF. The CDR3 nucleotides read TGTGCCAGCAGCCAAGATCCCACAGGTAGCACAGATACGCAGTATTTT. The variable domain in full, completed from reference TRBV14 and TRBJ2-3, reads EAGVTQFPSHSVIEKGQTVTLRCDPISGHDNLYWYRRVMGKEIKFLLHFVKESKQDESGMPNNRFLAERTGGTYSTLKVQPAELEDSGVYFCASSQDPTGSTDTQYFGPGTRLTVL.

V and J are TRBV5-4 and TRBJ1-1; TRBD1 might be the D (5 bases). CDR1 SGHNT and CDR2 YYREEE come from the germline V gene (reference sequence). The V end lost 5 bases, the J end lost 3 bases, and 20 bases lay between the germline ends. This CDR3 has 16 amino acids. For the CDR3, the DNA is TGTGCCAGCAGTCCAGGGAAGTGCCCCGTGGACACTGAAGCTTTCTTT. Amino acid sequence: CASSPGKCPVDTEAFF.

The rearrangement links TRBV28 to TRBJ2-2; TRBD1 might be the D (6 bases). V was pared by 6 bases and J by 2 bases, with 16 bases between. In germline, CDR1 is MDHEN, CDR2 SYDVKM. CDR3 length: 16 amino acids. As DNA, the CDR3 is TGTGCCAGCAGCCAAAACAGGGCTTTAAACACCGGGGAGCTGTTTTTT. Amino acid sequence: CASSQNRALNTGELFF.

In DNA, the CDR3 is TGTGCCAGCAGTGGGCCCGAGACCCAGTACTTC. Amino acid sequence: CASSGPETQYF. J is TRBJ2-5 and V is TRBV25-1, with D unclear. Trimming took 4 bases from V and 5 from J, leaving 5 bases between them. Germline CDR1 and CDR2: MGHDK and SYGVNS. This CDR3 has 11 amino acids.

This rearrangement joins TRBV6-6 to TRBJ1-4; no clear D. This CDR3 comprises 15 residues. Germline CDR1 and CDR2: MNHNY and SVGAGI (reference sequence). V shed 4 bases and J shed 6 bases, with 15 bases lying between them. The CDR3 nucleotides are TGTGCCAGCAGTTTATTTGGGTATCAGGATGAAAAACTGTTTTTT. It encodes CASSLFGYQDEKLFF.

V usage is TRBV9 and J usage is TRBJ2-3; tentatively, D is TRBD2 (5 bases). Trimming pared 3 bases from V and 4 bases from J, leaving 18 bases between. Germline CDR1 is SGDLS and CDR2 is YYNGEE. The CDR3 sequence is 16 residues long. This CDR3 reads CASSADPSFRADTQYF. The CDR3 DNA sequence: TGTGCCAGCAGCGCCGATCCTAGCTTTAGAGCAGATACGCAGTATTTT.

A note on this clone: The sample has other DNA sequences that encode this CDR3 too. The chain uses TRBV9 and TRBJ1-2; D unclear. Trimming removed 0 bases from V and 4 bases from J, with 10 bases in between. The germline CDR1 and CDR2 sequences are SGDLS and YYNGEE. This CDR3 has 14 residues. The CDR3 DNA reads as TGTGCCAGCAGCGTAGGTTTGGGGAGCTATGGCTACACCTTC. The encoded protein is CASSVGLGSYGYTF. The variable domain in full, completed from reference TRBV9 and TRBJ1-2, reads DSGVTQTPKHLITATGQRVTLRCSPRSGDLSVYWYQQSLDQGLQFLIQYYNGEERAKGNILERFSAQQFPDLHSELNLSSLELGDSALYFCASSVGLGSYGYTFGSGTRLTVV.

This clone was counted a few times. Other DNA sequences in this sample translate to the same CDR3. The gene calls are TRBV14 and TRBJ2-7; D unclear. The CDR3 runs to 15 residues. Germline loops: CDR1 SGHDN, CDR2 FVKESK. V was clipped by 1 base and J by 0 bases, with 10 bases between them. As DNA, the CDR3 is TGTGCCAGCAGCCAAGTTGTGGGCAGCTCCTACGAGCAGTACTTC. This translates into CASSQVVGSSYEQYF.

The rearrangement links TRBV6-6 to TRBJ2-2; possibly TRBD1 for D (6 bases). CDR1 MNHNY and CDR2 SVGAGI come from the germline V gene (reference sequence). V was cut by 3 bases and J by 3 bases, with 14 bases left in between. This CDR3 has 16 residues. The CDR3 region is CASSYYRVSDTGELFF. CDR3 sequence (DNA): TGTGCCAGCAGTTATTACAGGGTTTCGGACACCGGGGAGCTGTTTTTT.

In DNA, the CDR3 is TGTGCCAGCAGCTATCGACACCACACTGAAGCTTTCTTT. Amino acids: CASSYRHHTEAFF. V and J are TRBV6-5 and TRBJ1-1; D is uncertain. This CDR3 region has 13 residues. Germline CDR1 reads MNHEY; CDR2 reads SVGAGI. V was shortened by 6 bases and J by 3 bases, with 11 bases between the two germline ends.

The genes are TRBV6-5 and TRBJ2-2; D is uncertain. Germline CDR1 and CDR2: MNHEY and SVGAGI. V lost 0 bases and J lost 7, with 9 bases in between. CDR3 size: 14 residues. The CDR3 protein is CASSYSRRGGELFF. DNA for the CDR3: TGTGCCAGCAGTTACTCCCGCCGAGGCGGGGAGCTGTTTTTT.

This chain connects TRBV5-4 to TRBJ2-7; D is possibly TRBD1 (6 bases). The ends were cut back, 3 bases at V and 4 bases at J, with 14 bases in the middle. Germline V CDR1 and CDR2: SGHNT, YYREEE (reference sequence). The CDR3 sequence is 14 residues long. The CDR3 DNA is TGTGCCAGCAGCTACTCAGGGGAACGTTACGAGCAGTACTTC. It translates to CASSYSGERYEQYF.

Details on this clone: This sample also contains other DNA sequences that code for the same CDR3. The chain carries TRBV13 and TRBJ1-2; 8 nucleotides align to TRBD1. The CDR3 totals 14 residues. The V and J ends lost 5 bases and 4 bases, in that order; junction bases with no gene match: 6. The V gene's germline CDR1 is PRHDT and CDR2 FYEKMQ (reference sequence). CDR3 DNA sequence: TGTGCCAGCAGCCCACGGACAGGGATCTATGGCTACACCTTC. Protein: CASSPRTGIYGYTF. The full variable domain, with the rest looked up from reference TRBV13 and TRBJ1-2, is AAGVIQSPRHLIKEKRETATLKCYPIPRHDTVYWYQQGPGQDPQFLISFYEKMQSDKGSIPDRFSAQQFSDYHSELNMSSLELGDSALYFCASSPRTGIYGYTFGSGTRLTVV.